This entry lists 11 T cell receptor beta chains sequenced from one sample in a study of a mutant IDH1 vaccine in newly diagnosed glioma. No antigens are known for them. Time point specified: week 47, end of study. Vaccinated patients received 300 ug of mutant IDH1 20-mer peptide per dose, with topical imiquimod. The protocol was immunoSEQ multiplex PCR, while the TCRdb copy is restricted to in-frame clones and leaves out a portion. The sample gives around 54,000 clones, about four fifths of which show up once; more than 3% is in the top ten. Source: PBMCs, taken from a glioma patient whose treatment included an IDH1 peptide vaccine. The receptors were sampled from a woman aged 50 to 65 with glioma.

V is TRBV2 and J is TRBJ2-7; TRBD2 matches at 12 bases. This CDR3 spans 16 amino acids. Germline V lookup: CDR1 SNHLY, CDR2 FYNNEI. Unmatched junction bases numbered 11, after V lost 6 bases and J lost 5 bases. As DNA, the CDR3 is TGTGCCAGCAGGCAAAACCTAGCGGGGGGGATCAACGAGCAGTACTTC. Its protein is CASRQNLAGGINEQYF.

The chain has TRBV21-1 and TRBJ1-1. TRBV21-1 is flagged as a pseudogene. The CDR3 is 14 residues long. The CDR3 reads CASSKYDLSAEAFF. The CDR3 bases are TGTGCCAGCAGCAAGTATGACTTGAGCGCTGAAGCTTTCTTT.

The V call is TRBV5-6, the J call TRBJ2-6; D remains ambiguous. The CDR3 consists of 15 residues. From germline, CDR1 is SGHDT and CDR2 YYEEEE. Deletions cut 1 base from V and 2 bases from J, with 7 bases between. The CDR3 DNA is TGTGCCAGCAGCTTGAGGACGGCTGGGGCCAACGTCCTGACTTTC. It yields the protein CASSLRTAGANVLTF.

The chain couples TRBV6-1 to TRBJ2-7, with TRBD1 matching 7 bases. Germline values: CDR1 MNHNS, CDR2 SASEGT. Unmatched junction bases numbered 12, after V lost 1 base and J lost 0 bases. This CDR3 comprises 18 residues. In DNA form, the CDR3 reads TGTGCCAGCAGTGAAGGGCTACAGGGGCGCTCGAGCTCCTACGAGCAGTACTTC. This encodes CASSEGLQGRSSSYEQYF.

The chain joins TRBV29-1 to TRBJ1-1, with 8 positions matching TRBD1. Germline loops: CDR1 SQVTM, CDR2 ANQGSEA. V was clipped by 7 bases and J by 1 base; unmatched bases: 2. The CDR3 sequence is 12 residues long. DNA for the CDR3: TGCAGCGCTGACAGGGGGAACACTGAAGCTTTCTTT. Its translation is CSADRGNTEAFF.

This clone appeared a few times. The CDR3 DNA is TGTGCCAGCACTACCTCGGTGGAGCAGTACTTC. Translated, it gives CASTTSVEQYF. The V gene is TRBV25-1, the J gene TRBJ2-7; D gene ambiguous. Per the germline V gene, CDR1 is MGHDK and CDR2 is SYGVNS. The germline V and J ends were trimmed by 7 bases and 7 bases, with 11 bases remaining between them. The length of the CDR3 is 11 residues.

The rearrangement links TRBV7-9 to TRBJ1-5; D might be TRBD1 (6 bases). CDR3 length: 13 residues. The germline V and J ends were trimmed by 5 bases and 9 bases, with 14 bases remaining between them. Germline CDR1 SEHNR, CDR2 FQNEAQ (reference sequence). The DNA of the CDR3 is TGTGCCAGCAGCGCCTCACAGGGCGGGCCCCAGCATTTT. Translation gives CASSASQGGPQHF.

The genes are TRBV7-2 and TRBJ1-2; TRBD1 matches at 8 bases. The V gene's germline CDR1 is SGHTA and CDR2 FQGNSA. The CDR3 runs to 15 residues. Losses at the gene ends were 0 bases for V and 13 bases for J; bases not matched to a gene: 13. CDR3 sequence reads: CASSLASDRGPWGTF. CDR3 nucleotides: TGTGCCAGCAGCTTAGCAAGTGACAGGGGCCCTTGGGGCACCTTC.

The chain recombines TRBV2 with TRBJ1-6; D is unclear. Germline V gene data show CDR1 as SNHLY and CDR2 as FYNNEI. This CDR3 is built from 14 residues. The V and J ends lost 2 bases and 10 bases respectively, with 12 bases between them. CDR3 residues: CASSETRERSPLHF. In DNA form, the CDR3 reads TGTGCCAGCAGTGAAACCCGGGAAAGATCACCCCTCCACTTT.

V is TRBV4-1 and J is TRBJ2-1; D call uncertain. This CDR3 region has 17 residues. Deletions cut 0 bases from V and 0 bases from J, with 12 bases between. CDR1 is MGHRA and CDR2 is YSYEKL in the germline V gene. CDR3 coding DNA: TGCGCCAGCAGCCAAGAACCCCACGCTAGCTCCTACAATGAGCAGTTCTTC. As protein: CASSQEPHASSYNEQFF.

This chain uses TRBV5-6 with TRBJ1-4, with 8 bases that match TRBD1. This CDR3 spans 13 amino acids. J gave up 8 bases and V 5 bases, and 5 bases lay outside the gene matches. Per the germline V gene, CDR1 is SGHDT and CDR2 is YYEEEE. CDR3 in DNA: TGTGCCAGCAGGAACAGGGGGGAGGAAAAACTGTTTTTT. Translation gives CASRNRGEEKLFF.